These T cell receptor beta chains were read from a single sample in a study of OX40 agonist ivuxolimab in advanced cancers. Produced via immunoSEQ multiplex PCR; TCRdb's table is partial and in-frame only. The sample holds 50,000 to 65,000 clones; about nine tenths are singletons and the top ten take 0.65% to 0.7%. Material: CD4+ or CD8+ T cells sorted from blood, obtained in a trial of the OX40 agonist ivuxolimab. The receptors come from an adult with an advanced solid tumor such as melanoma, head and neck, liver or kidney cancer. CDR3s include the opening cysteine and the closing phenylalanine or tryptophan. A D gene is named only where the DNA matches it firmly. Rows may omit the clone size; those that give it use once, few, many or a size class.

clone_size	j_call	d_call	v_call	cdr3_length	cdr3_nt	cdr3_aa
.	TRBJ2-2	.	TRBV7-8	13	TGTGCCAGCAGCTTGGAGTCCGCCGGGGAGCTGTTTTTT	CASSLESAGELFF
.	TRBJ2-1	.	TRBV18	13	TGTGCCAGCTCACTACAGGAATACAATGAGCAGTTCTTC	CASSLQEYNEQFF
once	TRBJ2-4	.	TRBV18	12	TGTGCCAGCTCACCACAGGGGAACATTCAGTACTTC	CASSPQGNIQYF
.	TRBJ2-7	.	TRBV4-1	16	TGCGCCAGCAGCCAAGGGAAGGGACTTTATTCGGGGGAGCAGTACTTC	CASSQGKGLYSGEQYF
.	TRBJ2-3	.	TRBV10-3	15	TGTGCCATCAGTGAGTCAATGGACAGCACAGATACGCAGTATTTT	CAISESMDSTDTQYF
.	TRBJ2-7	.	TRBV15	14	TGTGCCACCAGCAGAGCACCCTCGACATACGAGCAGTACTTC	CATSRAPSTYEQYF
.	TRBJ1-2	.	TRBV28	13	TGTGCCAGCAGTAGTATGAGGGAGTTTGGCTACACCTTC	CASSSMREFGYTF
few	TRBJ1-2	.	TRBV5-5	14	TGTGCCAGCAGCTCCCCGGGGTGGGGGTATGGCTACACCTTC	CASSSPGWGYGYTF
.	TRBJ2-7	TRBD1	TRBV29-1	13	TGCAGCGTGACCGGGACAGGGGATACCGGGCAGTACTTC	CSVTGTGDTGQYF
.	TRBJ1-2	.	TRBV6-1	13	TGTGCCAGCAGTGAAGTAGGACAGTATGGCTACACCTTC	CASSEVGQYGYTF
.	TRBJ1-4	.	TRBV30	15	TGTGCCTGGAGTGCAGGACAAGGAGGGCATGAAAAACTGTTTTTT	CAWSAGQGGHEKLFF
.	TRBJ2-1	TRBD1	TRBV18	16	TGTGCCAGCTCCCCAAAGGGGACAGCGTTGAACAATGAGCAGTTCTTC	CASSPKGTALNNEQFF
.	TRBJ2-3	TRBD2	TRBV5-4	20	TGTGCCAGCAGCTTGTCCCTACTAGCGGGAGGAAGCCCTAGCACAGATACGCAGTATTTT	CASSLSLLAGGSPSTDTQYF
.	TRBJ1-5	TRBD1	TRBV6-5	14	TGTGCCAGCAGTTACTCCCAGGGGGATCAGCCCCAGCATTTT	CASSYSQGDQPQHF
.	TRBJ2-7	.	TRBV21-1	16	TGTGCCAGCAGCAACGGAAACGGGATTCCCTCCCCCGAGCAGTACTTC	CASSNGNGIPSPEQYF
.	TRBJ1-5	.	TRBV28	16	TGTGCCAGCAGTTCGAGAGGGTCTTATAGCAATCAGCCCCAGCATTTT	CASSSRGSYSNQPQHF
.	TRBJ2-3	TRBD1	TRBV5-1	14	TGCGCCAGCACCAGACAGGGGGCAGCAGATACGCAGTATTTT	CASTRQGAADTQYF
.	TRBJ1-1	.	TRBV9	14	TGTGCCAGCAGCCCCAGGGTTCGGGGCACTGAAGCTTTCTTT	CASSPRVRGTEAFF
.	TRBJ1-2	TRBD1	TRBV29-1	14	TGCAGCGTTGGCGAGGGACAGGGCTTCTATGGCTACACCTTC	CSVGEGQGFYGYTF
.	TRBJ1-5	.	TRBV27	13	TGTGCCAGCAGTCGAAACTACAATCAGCCCCAGCATTTT	CASSRNYNQPQHF
.	TRBJ1-3	TRBD1	TRBV5-8	14	TGTGCCAGCAGCCCGGGACAGATTGGAAACACCATATATTTT	CASSPGQIGNTIYF
once	TRBJ2-1	TRBD2	TRBV30	13	TGTGCCTGGAGTGTACGGGGGGACAATGAGCAGTTCTTC	CAWSVRGDNEQFF
.	TRBJ2-5	TRBD2	TRBV28	15	TGTGCCAGCAGTCCGCGGGGGTTGAGAGGAGAGACCCAGTACTTC	CASSPRGLRGETQYF
.	TRBJ1-1	.	TRBV12-5	13	TGTGCTAGTGGTTTGTTGCCCCACACTGAAGCTTTCTTT	CASGLLPHTEAFF
.	TRBJ1-3	.	TRBV7-3	12	TGTGCCAGCAGCTCAGAAGGAAACACCATATATTTT	CASSSEGNTIYF
.	TRBJ2-7	.	TRBV5-1	15	TGCGCCAGCAGCTTAGATGGAGGGAACGACTACGAGCAGTACTTC	CASSLDGGNDYEQYF
.	TRBJ1-5	TRBD1	TRBV28	15	TGTGCCAGCAGTTTAAGCAGGGGGCGCGGCCAGCCCCAGCATTTT	CASSLSRGRGQPQHF
.	TRBJ2-1	TRBD2	TRBV15	14	TGTGCCACCGCACGGCGGCGGGAGTACAATGAGCAGTTCTTC	CATARRREYNEQFF